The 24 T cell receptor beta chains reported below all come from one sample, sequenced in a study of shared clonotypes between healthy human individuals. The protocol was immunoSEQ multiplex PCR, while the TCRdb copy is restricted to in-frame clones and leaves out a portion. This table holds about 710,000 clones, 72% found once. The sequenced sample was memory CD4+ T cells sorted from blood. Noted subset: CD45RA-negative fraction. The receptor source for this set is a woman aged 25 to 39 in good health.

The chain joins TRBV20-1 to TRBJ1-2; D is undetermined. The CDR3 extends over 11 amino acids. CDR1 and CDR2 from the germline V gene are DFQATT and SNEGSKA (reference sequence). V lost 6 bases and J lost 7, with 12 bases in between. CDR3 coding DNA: TGCAGTGCCCCCGGAACTTCTGGCTACACCTTC. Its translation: CSAPGTSGYTF.

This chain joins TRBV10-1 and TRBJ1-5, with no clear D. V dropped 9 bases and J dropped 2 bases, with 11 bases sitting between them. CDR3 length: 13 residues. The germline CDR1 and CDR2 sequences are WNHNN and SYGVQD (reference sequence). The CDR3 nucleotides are TGCGCCAGGATTACAAGGCGCAATCAGCCCCAGCATTTT. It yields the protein CARITRRNQPQHF.

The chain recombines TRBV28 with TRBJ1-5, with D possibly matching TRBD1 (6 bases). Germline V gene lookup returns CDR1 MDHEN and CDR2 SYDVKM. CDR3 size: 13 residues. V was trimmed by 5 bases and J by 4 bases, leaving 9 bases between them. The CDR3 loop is CASSTGSNQPQHF. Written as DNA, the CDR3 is TGTGCCAGCAGTACAGGGTCAAATCAGCCCCAGCATTTT. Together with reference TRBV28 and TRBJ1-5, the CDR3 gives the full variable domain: DVKVTQSSRYLVKRTGEKVFLECVQDMDHENMFWYRQDPGLGLRLIYFSYDVKMKEKGDIPEGYSVSREKKERFSLILESASTNQTSMYLCASSTGSNQPQHFGDGTRLSIL.

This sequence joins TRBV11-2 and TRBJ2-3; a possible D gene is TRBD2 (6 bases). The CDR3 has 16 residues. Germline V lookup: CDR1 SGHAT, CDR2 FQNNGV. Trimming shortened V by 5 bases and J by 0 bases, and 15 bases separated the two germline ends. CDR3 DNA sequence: TGTGCCAGCAGCCCTACTAGCAGAACTAGCACAGATACGCAGTATTTT. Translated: CASSPTSRTSTDTQYF.

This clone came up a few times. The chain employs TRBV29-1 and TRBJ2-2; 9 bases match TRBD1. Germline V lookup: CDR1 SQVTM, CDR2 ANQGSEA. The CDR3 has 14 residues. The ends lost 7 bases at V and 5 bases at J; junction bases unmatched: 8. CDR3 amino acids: CSAGTGTFTGELFF. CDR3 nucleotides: TGCAGCGCGGGGACAGGGACCTTTACCGGGGAGCTGTTTTTT.

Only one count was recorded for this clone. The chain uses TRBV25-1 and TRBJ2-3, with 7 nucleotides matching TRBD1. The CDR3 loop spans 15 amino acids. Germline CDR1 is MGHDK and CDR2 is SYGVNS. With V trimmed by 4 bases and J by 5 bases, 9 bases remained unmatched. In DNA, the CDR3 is TGTGCCAGCAGTGCTCTCGGACAGGCCAAAGATACGCAGTATTTT. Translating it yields CASSALGQAKDTQYF.

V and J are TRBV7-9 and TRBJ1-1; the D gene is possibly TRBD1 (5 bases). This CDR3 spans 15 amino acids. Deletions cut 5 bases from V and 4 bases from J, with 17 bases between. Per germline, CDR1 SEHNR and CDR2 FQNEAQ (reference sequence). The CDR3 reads CASSLLGADSTEAFF. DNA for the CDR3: TGTGCCAGCAGCCTCCTCGGGGCGGATTCCACTGAAGCTTTCTTT.

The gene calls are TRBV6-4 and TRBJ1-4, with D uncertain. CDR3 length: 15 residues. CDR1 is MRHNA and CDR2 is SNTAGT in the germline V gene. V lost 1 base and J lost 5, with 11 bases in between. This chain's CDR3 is CASSDWEARNEKLFF. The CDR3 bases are TGTGCCAGCAGTGACTGGGAGGCACGAAATGAAAAACTGTTTTTT.

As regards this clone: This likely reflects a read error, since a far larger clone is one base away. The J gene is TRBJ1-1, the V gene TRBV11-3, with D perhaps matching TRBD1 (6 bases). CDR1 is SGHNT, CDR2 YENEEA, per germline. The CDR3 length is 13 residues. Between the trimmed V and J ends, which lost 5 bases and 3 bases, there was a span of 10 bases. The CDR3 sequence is CASSQQGYTEAFF. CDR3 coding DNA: TGTGCCAGCAGCCAACAGGGATACACTGAAGCTTTCTTT.

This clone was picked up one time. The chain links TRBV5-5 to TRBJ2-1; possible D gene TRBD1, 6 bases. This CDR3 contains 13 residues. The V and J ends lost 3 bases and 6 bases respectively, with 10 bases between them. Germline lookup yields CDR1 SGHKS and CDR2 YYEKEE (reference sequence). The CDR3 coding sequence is TGTGCCAGCAGCTCGGACAGACCCAATGAGCAGTTCTTC. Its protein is CASSSDRPNEQFF.

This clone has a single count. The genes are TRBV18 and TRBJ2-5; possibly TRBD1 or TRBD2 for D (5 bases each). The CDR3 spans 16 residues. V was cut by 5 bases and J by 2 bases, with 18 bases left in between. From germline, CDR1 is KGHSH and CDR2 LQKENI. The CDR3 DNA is TGTGCCAGCTCAGCGAGTTCTCGGGGCAATCAAGAGACCCAGTACTTC. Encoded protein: CASSASSRGNQETQYF.

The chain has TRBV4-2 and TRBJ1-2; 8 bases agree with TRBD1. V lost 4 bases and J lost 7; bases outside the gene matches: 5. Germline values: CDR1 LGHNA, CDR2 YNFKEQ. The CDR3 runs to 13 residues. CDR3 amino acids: CASSLADRAGYTF. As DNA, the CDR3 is TGTGCCAGCAGCCTGGCGGACAGGGCTGGCTACACCTTC.

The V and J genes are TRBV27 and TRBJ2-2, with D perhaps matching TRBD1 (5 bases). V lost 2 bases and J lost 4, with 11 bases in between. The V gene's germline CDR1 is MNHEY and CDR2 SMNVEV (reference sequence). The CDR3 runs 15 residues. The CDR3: CASSLKGFGTGELFF. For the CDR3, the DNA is TGTGCCAGCAGTTTAAAGGGGTTCGGCACCGGGGAGCTGTTTTTT.

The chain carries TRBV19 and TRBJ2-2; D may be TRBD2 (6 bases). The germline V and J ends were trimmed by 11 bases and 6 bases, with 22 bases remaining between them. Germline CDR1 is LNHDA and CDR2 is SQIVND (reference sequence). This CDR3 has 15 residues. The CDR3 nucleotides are TGTGCCGTTCTCGAGACGGGACTGGGCGCCGGGGAGCTGTTTTTT. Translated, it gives CAVLETGLGAGELFF.

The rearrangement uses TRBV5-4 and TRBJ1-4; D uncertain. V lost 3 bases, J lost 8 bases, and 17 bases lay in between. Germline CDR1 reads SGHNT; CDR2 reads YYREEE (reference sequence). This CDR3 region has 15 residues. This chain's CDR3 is CASSSQRGESEKLFF. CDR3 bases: TGTGCCAGCAGCTCCCAACGCGGGGAGTCAGAAAAACTGTTTTTT.

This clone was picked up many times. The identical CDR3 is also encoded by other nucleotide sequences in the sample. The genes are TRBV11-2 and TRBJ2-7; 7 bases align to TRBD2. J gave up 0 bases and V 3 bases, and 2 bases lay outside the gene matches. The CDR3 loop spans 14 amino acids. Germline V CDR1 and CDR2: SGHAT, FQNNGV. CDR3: CASSFQRDSYEQYF. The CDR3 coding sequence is TGTGCCAGCAGCTTCCAGCGGGACTCCTACGAGCAGTACTTC. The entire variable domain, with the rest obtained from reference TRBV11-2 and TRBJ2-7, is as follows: EAGVAQSPRYKIIEKRQSVAFWCNPISGHATLYWYQQILGQGPKLLIQFQNNGVVDDSQLPKDRFSAERLKGVDSTLKIQPAKLEDSAVYLCASSFQRDSYEQYFGPGTRLTVT.

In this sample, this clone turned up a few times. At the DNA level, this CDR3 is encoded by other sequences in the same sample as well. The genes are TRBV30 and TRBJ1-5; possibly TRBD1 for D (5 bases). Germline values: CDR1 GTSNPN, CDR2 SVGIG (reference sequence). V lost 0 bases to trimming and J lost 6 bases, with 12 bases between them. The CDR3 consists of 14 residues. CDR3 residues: CAWSVPGAGQPQHF. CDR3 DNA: TGTGCCTGGAGTGTTCCTGGGGCTGGTCAGCCCCAGCATTTT.

CDR3 in DNA: TGTGCCAGCACCTTATCCGGGACAGTTAAAGAGACCCAGTACTTC. It yields the protein CASTLSGTVKETQYF. J is TRBJ2-5 and V is TRBV28; TRBD1 agrees at 7 bases. The V gene's germline CDR1 is MDHEN and CDR2 SYDVKM. The length of the CDR3 is 15 residues. Unmatched junction bases numbered 11, after V lost 7 bases and J lost 3 bases. Full variable domain (missing parts from reference TRBV28 and TRBJ2-5): DVKVTQSSRYLVKRTGEKVFLECVQDMDHENMFWYRQDPGLGLRLIYFSYDVKMKEKGDIPEGYSVSREKKERFSLILESASTNQTSMYLCASTLSGTVKETQYFGPGTRLLVL.

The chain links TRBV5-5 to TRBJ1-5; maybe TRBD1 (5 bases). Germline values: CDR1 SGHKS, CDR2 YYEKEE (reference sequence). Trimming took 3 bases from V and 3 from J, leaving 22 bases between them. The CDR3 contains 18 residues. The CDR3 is CASSWYGGRPETNQPQHF. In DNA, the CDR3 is TGTGCCAGCAGCTGGTACGGGGGGAGACCCGAGACCAATCAGCCCCAGCATTTT. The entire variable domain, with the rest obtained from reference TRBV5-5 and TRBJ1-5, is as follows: DAGVTQSPTHLIKTRGQQVTLRCSPISGHKSVSWYQQVLGQGPQFIFQYYEKEERGRGNFPDRFSARQFPNYSSELNVNALLLGDSALYLCASSWYGGRPETNQPQHFGDGTRLSIL.

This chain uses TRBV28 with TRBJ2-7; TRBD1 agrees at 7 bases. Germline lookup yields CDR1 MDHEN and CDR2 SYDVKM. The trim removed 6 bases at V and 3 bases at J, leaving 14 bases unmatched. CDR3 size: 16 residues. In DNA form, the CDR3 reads TGTGCCAGCAGGAGGGGGCTTAGAGGACCGGTCTACGAGCAGTACTTC. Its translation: CASRRGLRGPVYEQYF.

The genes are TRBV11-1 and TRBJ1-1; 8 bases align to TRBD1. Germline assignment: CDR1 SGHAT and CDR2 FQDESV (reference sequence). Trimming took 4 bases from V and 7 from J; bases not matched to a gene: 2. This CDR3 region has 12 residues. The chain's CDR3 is CASSSGTGEAFF. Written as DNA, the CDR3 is TGTGCCAGCAGCTCCGGGACAGGTGAAGCTTTCTTT.

The CDR3 is CASSQRRRGPNEKLFF. CDR3 DNA: TGTGCCAGCAGCCAGAGGCGCAGGGGGCCAAATGAAAAACTGTTTTTT. The chain employs TRBV7-8 and TRBJ1-4; 8 bases are a match to TRBD1. The germline gives CDR1 SGHVS, CDR2 FQNEAQ. The CDR3 runs to 16 residues. V was clipped by 5 bases and J by 5 bases; unmatched bases: 10.

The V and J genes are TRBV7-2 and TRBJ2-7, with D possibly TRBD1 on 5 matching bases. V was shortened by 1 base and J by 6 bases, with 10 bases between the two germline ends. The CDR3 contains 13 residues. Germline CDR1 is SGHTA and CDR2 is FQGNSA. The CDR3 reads CASSLVLQGEQYF. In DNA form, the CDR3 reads TGTGCCAGCAGCTTAGTTCTCCAGGGCGAGCAGTACTTC.

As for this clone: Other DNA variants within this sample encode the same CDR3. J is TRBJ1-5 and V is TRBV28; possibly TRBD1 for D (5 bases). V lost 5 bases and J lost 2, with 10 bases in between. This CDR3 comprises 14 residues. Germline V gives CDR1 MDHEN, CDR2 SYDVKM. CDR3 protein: CASSLSGGNQPQHF. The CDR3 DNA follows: TGTGCCAGCAGTCTTTCGGGGGGCAATCAGCCCCAGCATTTT.